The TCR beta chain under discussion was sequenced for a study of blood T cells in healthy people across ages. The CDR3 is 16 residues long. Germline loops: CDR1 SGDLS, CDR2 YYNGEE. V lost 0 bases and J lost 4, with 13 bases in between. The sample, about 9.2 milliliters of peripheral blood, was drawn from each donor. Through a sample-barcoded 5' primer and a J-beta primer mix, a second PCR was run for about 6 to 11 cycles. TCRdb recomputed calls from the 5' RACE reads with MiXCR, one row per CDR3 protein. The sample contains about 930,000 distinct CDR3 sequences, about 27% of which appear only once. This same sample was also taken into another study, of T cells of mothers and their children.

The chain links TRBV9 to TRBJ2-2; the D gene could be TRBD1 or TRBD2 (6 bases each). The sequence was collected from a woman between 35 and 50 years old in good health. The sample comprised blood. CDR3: CASSVVGRGGTGELFF. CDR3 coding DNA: TGTGCCAGCAGCGTAGTAGGCAGGGGAGGCACCGGGGAGCTGTTTTTT.